This entry lists 14 T cell receptor beta chains sequenced from one sample in a study of T cells after yellow fever vaccination. TCRdb re-derived calls from the 5' RACE reads in MiXCR, one entry per CDR3 protein. The sample holds 450,000 to 550,000 distinct CDR3 sequences, 15% to 20% seen once. Sequencing was performed on PBMCs, taken 15 days after the yellow fever booster vaccination. These receptors originate from a man aged 25-45 years who received the YFV17D yellow fever vaccine.

This clonotype was observed at least ten times. The rearrangement joins TRBV28 to TRBJ2-7, with D possibly matching TRBD2 (7 bases). CDR3 size: 15 residues. The V gene lost 8 bases and the J gene lost 2 bases, with 19 bases spanning the gap. Germline CDR1 is MDHEN and CDR2 is SYDVKM. The DNA for the CDR3 is TGTGCCAGCGTAGGCTTAAGGGGGGGAACCTACGAGCAGTACTTC. This gives the protein CASVGLRGGTYEQYF. The whole variable domain, filled in from reference TRBV28 and TRBJ2-7, reads DVKVTQSSRYLVKRTGEKVFLECVQDMDHENMFWYRQDPGLGLRLIYFSYDVKMKEKGDIPEGYSVSREKKERFSLILESASTNQTSMYLCASVGLRGGTYEQYFGPGTRLTVT.

The gene calls are TRBV28 and TRBJ1-2; maybe TRBD1 (6 bases). The CDR3 is made up of 11 amino acids. Per the germline V gene, CDR1 is MDHEN and CDR2 is SYDVKM. V was pared by 7 bases and J by 8 bases, with 11 bases between. CDR3 coding DNA: TGTGCCAGCATAGGGGGAGAGGGCTACACCTTC. Translation: CASIGGEGYTF.

This clonotype was seen only a few times. The V call is TRBV4-2, the J call TRBJ2-7; 8 positions agree with TRBD1. CDR3 size: 15 residues. Losses at the gene ends were 5 bases for V and 6 bases for J; bases not matched to a gene: 12. The germline CDR1 and CDR2 sequences are LGHNA and YNFKEQ. This chain's CDR3 is CASSAGTGSSSEQYF. The DNA for the CDR3 is TGTGCCAGCAGCGCCGGGACAGGCTCGTCGAGCGAGCAGTACTTC.

This clonotype has just a few counts. The V call is TRBV12-3 or TRBV12-4, the J call TRBJ2-7; no clear D. Trimming stripped 4 bases from V and 5 bases from J, with 15 bases between. The CDR3 length is 14 residues. The CDR3 region has the DNA TGTGCCAGCAGTTGGGGTCCTAAGGTCAACGAGCAGTACTTC. The encoded protein is CASSWGPKVNEQYF.

V and J are TRBV7-9 and TRBJ1-1, with D unresolved. The germline V gene encodes CDR1 SEHNR and CDR2 FQNEAQ (reference sequence). This CDR3 contains 14 residues. V shed 5 bases and J shed 4 bases, with 14 bases lying between them. CDR3 DNA: TGTGCCAGCAGCCCGGATTGGTTGGGCACTGAAGCTTTCTTT. Translated: CASSPDWLGTEAFF.

This clonotype was counted at least ten times. The chain is built from TRBV19 and TRBJ2-7; 8 bases are a match to TRBD1. The ends lost 4 bases at V and 0 bases at J; junction bases unmatched: 2. The CDR3 spans 14 residues. Germline V gives CDR1 LNHDA, CDR2 SQIVND (reference sequence). CDR3 in DNA: TGTGCCAGTAGTAGGACAGGGAGCTCCTACGAGCAGTACTTC. Amino acid sequence: CASSRTGSSYEQYF.

The chain recombines TRBV15 with TRBJ2-5; D is ambiguous. Germline V gene data show CDR1 as LNHNV and CDR2 as YYDKDF (reference sequence). The CDR3 has 13 amino acids. Trimming shortened V by 0 bases and J by 5 bases, and 7 bases separated the two germline ends. The CDR3 DNA sequence: TGTGCCACCAGCAGAGAGTTGGGTGAGACCCAGTACTTC. This codes for CATSRELGETQYF.

This sequence joins TRBV7-2 and TRBJ2-7, with 8 bases lining up with TRBD2. Germline V gene data show CDR1 as SGHTA and CDR2 as FQGNSA. V lost 6 bases, J lost 2 bases, and 15 bases stayed unmatched. This CDR3 spans 17 amino acids. CDR3 loop: CASRTTGGWHTPYEQYF. Written as DNA, the CDR3 is TGTGCCAGCAGAACCACGGGGGGGTGGCACACCCCCTACGAGCAGTACTTC.

The chain has TRBV6-2 or TRBV6-3 and TRBJ2-7; TRBD1 aligns across 12 bases. Germline V gene data show CDR1 as MNHEY and CDR2 as SVGEGT. J was trimmed by 6 bases and V by 6 bases; bases with no gene match: 6. The CDR3 has 14 amino acids. CDR3 sequence: CASRTGTGGAEQYF. CDR3 nucleotides: TGTGCCAGCAGAACCGGGACAGGGGGCGCCGAGCAGTACTTC.

The chain links TRBV27 to TRBJ2-2; D unresolved. CDR1 is MNHEY and CDR2 is SMNVEV in the germline V gene (reference sequence). CDR3 length: 16 residues. V shed 2 bases and J shed 0 bases, with 10 bases lying between them. CDR3: CASSLEETSNTGELFF. The CDR3 DNA sequence: TGTGCCAGCAGTTTAGAGGAAACTTCGAACACCGGGGAGCTGTTTTTT.

The V gene is TRBV20-1, the J gene TRBJ1-4; D unresolved. V was trimmed by 3 bases and J by 6 bases, leaving 11 bases between them. Per germline, CDR1 DFQATT and CDR2 SNEGSKA (reference sequence). The CDR3 runs 13 residues. The CDR3, as DNA: TGCAGTGCTAGGGGTGCGACGTATGAAAAACTGTTTTTT. Its protein product is CSARGATYEKLFF.

The DNA for the CDR3 is TGTGCCAGCAGCTTAGTCAGTTTGTTCGACGAGCAGTACTTC. Protein product: CASSLVSLFDEQYF. The V call is TRBV7-2, the J call TRBJ2-7, with D uncertain. The V and J ends lost 1 base and 5 bases respectively, with 12 bases between them. CDR3 length: 14 residues. In germline, CDR1 is SGHTA, CDR2 FQGNSA.

The chain couples TRBV7-2 to TRBJ2-3, with a tentative D call TRBD1 (5 bases). The CDR3 totals 14 residues. Germline assignment: CDR1 SGHTA and CDR2 FQGNSA. V was cut by 2 bases and J by 5 bases, with 11 bases left in between. CDR3 amino acids: CASSLFLGVDTQYF. CDR3 in DNA: TGTGCCAGCAGCTTATTTTTAGGGGTAGATACGCAGTATTTT.

The CDR3 nucleotides read TGTGCCAGCAGTTTTAGGGCGTCGCCTCCAACAGGGGAGCTGTTTTTT. As protein: CASSFRASPPTGELFF. The V gene is TRBV27, the J gene TRBJ2-2; D gene uncertain. V was trimmed by 3 bases and J by 8 bases, leaving 19 bases between them. Germline CDR1 and CDR2: MNHEY and SMNVEV (reference sequence). The CDR3 runs 16 residues.